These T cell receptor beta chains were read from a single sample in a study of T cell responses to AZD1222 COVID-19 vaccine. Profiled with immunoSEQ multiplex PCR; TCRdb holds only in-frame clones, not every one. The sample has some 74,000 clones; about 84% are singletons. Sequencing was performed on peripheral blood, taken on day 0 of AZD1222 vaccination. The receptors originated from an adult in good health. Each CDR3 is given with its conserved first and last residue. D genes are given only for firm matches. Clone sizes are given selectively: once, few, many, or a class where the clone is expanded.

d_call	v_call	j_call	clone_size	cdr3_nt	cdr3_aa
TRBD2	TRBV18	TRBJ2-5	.	TGTGCCAGCTCATCTATTTTCACTAGCGGGAGCCCAGAGACCCAGTACTTC	CASSSIFTSGSPETQYF
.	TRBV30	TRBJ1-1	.	TGTGCCTGGAGTTCTCAGGGAGGCACTGAAGCTTTCTTT	CAWSSQGGTEAFF
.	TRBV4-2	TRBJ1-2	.	TGTGCCAGCAGCCAAGGTGATACGGGGCGAAGAGGCTACACCTTC	CASSQGDTGRRGYTF
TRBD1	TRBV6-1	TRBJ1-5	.	TGTGCCAGCAGTGGCACGGGACAGGGGATCAATCAGCCCCAGCATTTT	CASSGTGQGINQPQHF
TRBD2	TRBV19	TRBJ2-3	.	TGTGCCAGTAGTATCGGAATAGCGGGGGTTACAGATACGCAGTATTTT	CASSIGIAGVTDTQYF
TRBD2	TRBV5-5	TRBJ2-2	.	TGTGCCAGCAGCTTGGGCAATAGCGGGATGTCCGGGGAGCTGTTTTTT	CASSLGNSGMSGELFF
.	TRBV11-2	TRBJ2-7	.	TGTGCCAGCAGCTTATACGGTTCCTACGAGCAGTACTTC	CASSLYGSYEQYF
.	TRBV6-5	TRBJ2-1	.	TGTGCCAGTCCCCGGGACGGCACTTACAATGAGCAGTTCTTC	CASPRDGTYNEQFF
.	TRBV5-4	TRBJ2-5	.	TGTGCCAGCAGCTTGGGTGGGTCGGAGACCCAGTACTTC	CASSLGGSETQYF
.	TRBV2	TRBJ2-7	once	TGTGCCAGCAGTGAACAGTTAAGCTCCTACGAGCAGTACTTC	CASSEQLSSYEQYF
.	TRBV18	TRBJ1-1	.	TGTGCCAGCTCACCACCGGGGAGTGAAGCTTTCTTT	CASSPPGSEAFF
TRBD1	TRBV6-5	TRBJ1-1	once	TGTGCCAGCAGGGCGACAGGGGGCATCACTGAAGCTTTCTTT	CASRATGGITEAFF
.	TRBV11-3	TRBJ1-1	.	TGTGCCAGCAGCCTCTCCCCGGGACCGGGGAGCACTGAAGCTTTCTTT	CASSLSPGPGSTEAFF
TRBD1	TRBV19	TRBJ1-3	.	TGTGCCAGTACCCCCCAGACAGGGATGCGCGGAAACACCATATATTTT	CASTPQTGMRGNTIYF
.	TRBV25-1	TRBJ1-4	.	TGTGCCAGCAGTGATCCCCGGGGGCTTGAAAAACTGTTTTTT	CASSDPRGLEKLFF
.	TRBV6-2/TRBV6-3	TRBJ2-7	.	TGTGCCAGCAGCTCCCGGGCCTACGAGCAGTACTTC	CASSSRAYEQYF
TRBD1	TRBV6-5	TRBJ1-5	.	TGTGCCAGCAGACCAGACAGGGGCAATCAGCCCCAGCATTTT	CASRPDRGNQPQHF
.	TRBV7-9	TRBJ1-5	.	TGTGCCAGCAGCCAAGGGGATCAGCCCCAGCATTTT	CASSQGDQPQHF
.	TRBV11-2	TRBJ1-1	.	TGTGCCAGCAGCTTAGGGCTGAGGGACGGGAAAGCTTTCTTT	CASSLGLRDGKAFF
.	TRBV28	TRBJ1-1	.	TGTGCCAGCAGTTTATGGGCAGTAGATAACACTGAAGCTTTCTTT	CASSLWAVDNTEAFF
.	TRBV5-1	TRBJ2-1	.	TGCGCCAGCAGCCGAACCGGGGACCTTATTTCCTACAATGAGCAGTTCTTC	CASSRTGDLISYNEQFF
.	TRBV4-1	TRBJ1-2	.	TGCGCCAGCAGCCAAGAAGGACGGAGGGCTAACTATGGCTACACCTTC	CASSQEGRRANYGYTF
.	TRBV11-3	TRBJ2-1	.	TGTGCCAGCAGCTTCCTCTCGGATGAGCAGTTCTTC	CASSFLSDEQFF
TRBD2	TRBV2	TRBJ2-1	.	TGTGCCAGCAGCAACCCTGGACTAGCGGGGGGGGTCAATGAGCAGTTCTTC	CASSNPGLAGGVNEQFF
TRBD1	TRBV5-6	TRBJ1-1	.	TGTGCCAGCAGCTTGTACCCGACAGGGGTGAATAAAGCTTTCTTT	CASSLYPTGVNKAFF
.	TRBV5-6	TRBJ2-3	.	TGTGCCAGCAGCTACTCTAGCACAGATACGCAGTATTTT	CASSYSSTDTQYF
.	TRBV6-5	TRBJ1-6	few	TGTGCCAGCAGTCTTACGGGGGCAGGGGATTCACCCCTCCACTTT	CASSLTGAGDSPLHF
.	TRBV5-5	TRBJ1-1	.	TGTGCCAGCAGCTTTGGACTCATGAACACTGAAGCTTTCTTT	CASSFGLMNTEAFF
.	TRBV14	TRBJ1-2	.	TGTGCCAGCAGCGTTCGGCGGGGAGGATTCGATGGCTACACCTTC	CASSVRRGGFDGYTF
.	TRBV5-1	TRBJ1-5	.	TGCGCCAGCAGCTTAGGTCCGTGGGCAGGGATTCAGCCCCAGCATTTT	CASSLGPWAGIQPQHF
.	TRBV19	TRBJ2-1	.	TGTGCCAGTAGTATCCAGGTGAGGGGTGAGCAGTTCTTC	CASSIQVRGEQFF
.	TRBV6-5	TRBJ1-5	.	TGTGCCAGCTCGGATCTTTGGCAGCCCCAGCATTTT	CASSDLWQPQHF
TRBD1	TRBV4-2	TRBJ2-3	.	TGTGCCAGCAGCCAAGGGGGGACAGGGAGCACAGATACGCAGTATTTT	CASSQGGTGSTDTQYF
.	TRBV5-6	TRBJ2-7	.	TGTGCCAGCAGCTTGGACAGGCGTAGGTCCTACGAGCAGTACTTC	CASSLDRRRSYEQYF
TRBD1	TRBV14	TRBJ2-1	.	TGTGCCAGCAGCCAAGAGGGGGACAGGGAATTCGATGAGCAGTTCTTC	CASSQEGDREFDEQFF
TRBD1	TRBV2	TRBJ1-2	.	TGTGCCAGCAGTGAAGCGGGTTACAGGGGGCTGGGCTACACCTTC	CASSEAGYRGLGYTF
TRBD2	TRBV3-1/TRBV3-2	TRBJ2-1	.	TGTGCCAGCAGCAACGGACTAGCGGGGGCAGAAGAGCAGTTCTTC	CASSNGLAGAEEQFF
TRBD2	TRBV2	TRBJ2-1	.	TGTGCCAGGGGAAGGACTAGCGGACACAATGAGCAGTTCTTC	CARGRTSGHNEQFF
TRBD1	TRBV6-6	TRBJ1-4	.	TGTGCCAGCAGTTACTCACAGGGGCTAAGTGAGGAAAAACTGTTTTTT	CASSYSQGLSEEKLFF
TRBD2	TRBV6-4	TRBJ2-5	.	TGTGCCAGCAGTGACTCCGAGCGGGAGGGTCAAGAGACCCAGTACTTC	CASSDSEREGQETQYF
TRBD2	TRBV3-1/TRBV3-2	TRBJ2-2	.	TGTGCCAGCAGCCGTACTAGCGGGGGGCGTGGCACCGGGGAGCTGTTTTTT	CASSRTSGGRGTGELFF